The 17 T cell receptor beta chains below come from one sample, sequenced in a study of blood T cell repertoires in COVID-19. The repertoire was sequenced with immunoSEQ multiplex PCR; TCRdb's copy has only in-frame clones and lacks some. The sample comprises under 300,000 clones, approximately 83% of which are singletons, and 8% to 13% rests with the top ten. Sequencing was done on a sample of peripheral blood. These receptors all come from a woman between 70 and 85 years old with acute or convalescent COVID-19.

V usage is TRBV19 and J usage is TRBJ2-2, with TRBD1 identical over 7 bases. Germline V gene lookup returns CDR1 LNHDA and CDR2 SQIVND (reference sequence). This CDR3 is built from 12 residues. The J segment lost 3 bases and the V segment lost 8 bases, leaving 0 bases of the junction unmatched. The CDR3: CASQGDTGELFF. As DNA, the CDR3 is TGTGCCAGTCAGGGGGACACCGGGGAGCTGTTTTTT.

This clone was recorded only once. The chain has TRBV6-2 or TRBV6-3 and TRBJ2-1; the match to TRBD2 covers 11 bases. CDR3 size: 19 residues. The V gene's germline CDR1 is MNHEY and CDR2 SVGEGT. Trimming at V came to 2 bases and at J to 0 bases, leaving 9 bases not matched to a gene. CDR3 amino acids: CASSYPLAGGLSSYNEQFF. CDR3 coding DNA: TGTGCCAGCAGTTACCCCCTAGCGGGGGGATTGAGCTCCTACAATGAGCAGTTCTTC.

The rearrangement links TRBV5-1 to TRBJ1-6; D is unclear. The germline V gene has CDR1 SGHRS and CDR2 YFSETQ. This CDR3 has 15 amino acids. Trimming cost V 4 bases and J 4 bases, with 12 bases left between them. CDR3 sequence: CASSLGGDYNSPLHF. CDR3 nucleotides: TGCGCCAGCAGCCTGGGCGGAGATTATAATTCACCCCTCCACTTT.

The chain has TRBV6-5 and TRBJ2-7, with TRBD2 identical over 12 bases. Germline loops: CDR1 MNHEY, CDR2 SVGAGI. The V segment lost 2 bases and the J segment 7 bases; nucleotides outside the gene matches: 6. The CDR3 runs 15 residues. CDR3 loop: CASSYPGTSGWEQYF. The CDR3 DNA reads TGTGCCAGCAGTTACCCCGGGACTAGCGGGTGGGAGCAGTACTTC.

The genes are TRBV10-3 and TRBJ2-2, with TRBD1 matching over 9 bases. The V gene end was trimmed by 6 bases and the J gene end by 7 bases; junction bases not matched to a gene: 9. Germline values: CDR1 ENHRY, CDR2 SYGVKD. The CDR3 loop spans 15 amino acids. The CDR3: CAISTRTGAGGELFF. CDR3 nucleotides: TGTGCCATCAGCACGAGGACAGGGGCGGGCGGGGAGCTGTTTTTT.

A note on this clone: In the same sample, other DNA sequences code for this CDR3. The chain couples TRBV6-6 to TRBJ1-4; 8 bases are a match to TRBD1. Germline loops: CDR1 MNHNY, CDR2 SVGAGI (reference sequence). V was pared by 4 bases and J by 0 bases, with 4 bases of the junction left unmatched. This CDR3 is built from 16 residues. The DNA for the CDR3 is TGTGCCAGCAGTTCCGGACAGGGAGCAACTAATGAAAAACTGTTTTTT. It yields the protein CASSSGQGATNEKLFF.

The chain employs TRBV5-6 and TRBJ1-2; possible D gene TRBD1, 5 bases. CDR3 length: 13 residues. V gave up 0 bases and J gave up 8 bases, with 11 bases separating them. The germline V gene has CDR1 SGHDT and CDR2 YYEEEE. The CDR3 DNA reads as TGTGCCAGCAGCTTGGGCGGGACGGGGGGCTACACCTTC. As protein: CASSLGGTGGYTF.

This sequence joins TRBV5-5 and TRBJ2-7; 7 nucleotides align to TRBD2. After removal of 4 bases from V and 0 bases from J, the junction contained 4 bases not matched to a gene. CDR3 length: 14 residues. Germline V gene sequence: CDR1 SGHKS, CDR2 YYEKEE (reference sequence). The CDR3 sequence is CASSGSGASYEQYF. DNA for the CDR3: TGTGCCAGCAGCGGAAGCGGGGCCTCCTACGAGCAGTACTTC.

The rearrangement joins TRBV18 to TRBJ1-2; no firm D call. The CDR3 consists of 13 residues. In germline, CDR1 is KGHSH, CDR2 LQKENI. Trimming stripped 3 bases from V and 5 bases from J, with 10 bases between. The CDR3 DNA sequence: TGTGCCAGCTCACCGGAGCAGCAATATGGCTACACCTTC. It encodes CASSPEQQYGYTF.

This chain joins TRBV5-6 and TRBJ2-6; D is uncertain. V lost 3 bases to trimming and J lost 2 bases, with 12 bases between them. The CDR3 runs 16 residues. The germline gives CDR1 SGHDT, CDR2 YYEEEE. CDR3 coding DNA: TGTGCCAGCAGCTCCTATGGTTTGGCTGGGGCCAACGTCCTGACTTTC. Translating it yields CASSSYGLAGANVLTF.

The rearrangement links TRBV7-9 to TRBJ1-3, with 7 bases fitting TRBD1. Germline values: CDR1 SEHNR, CDR2 FQNEAQ (reference sequence). Trimming removed 7 bases from V and 0 bases from J; junction bases left unmatched: 6. The CDR3 spans 15 residues. The DNA of the CDR3 is TGTGCCAGCACCCAGACAGGGCTCTCTGGAAACACCATATATTTT. It codes for CASTQTGLSGNTIYF.

The V call is TRBV5-4, the J call TRBJ1-2; perhaps TRBD1 as D (6 bases). CDR3 length equals 14 residues. Germline V CDR1 and CDR2: SGHNT, YYREEE (reference sequence). Trimming removed 1 base from V and 4 bases from J, with 11 bases in between. CDR3 DNA: TGTGCCAGCAGCTTGCAGGGGTCAGGCTATGGCTACACCTTC. Protein product: CASSLQGSGYGYTF.

The genes are TRBV5-1 and TRBJ2-4; 12 positions agree with TRBD1. The CDR3 consists of 15 residues. The V and J ends lost 3 bases and 7 bases, in that order; junction bases with no gene match: 5. Germline CDR1 and CDR2: SGHRS and YFSETQ. CDR3 region: CASSSTGTGGNIQYF. CDR3 DNA: TGCGCCAGCAGCTCGACCGGGACAGGGGGCAACATTCAGTACTTC. The complete variable domain, with remaining parts taken from reference TRBV5-1 and TRBJ2-4, reads KAGVTQTPRYLIKTRGQQVTLSCSPISGHRSVSWYQQTPGQGLQFLFEYFSETQRNKGNFPGRFSGRQFSNSRSEMNVSTLELGDSALYLCASSSTGTGGNIQYFGAGTRLSVL.

This clone was counted once. The rearrangement uses TRBV7-8 and TRBJ1-3; TRBD1 might be the D (5 bases). V shed 5 bases and J shed 4 bases, with 18 bases lying between them. Germline values: CDR1 SGHVS, CDR2 FQNEAQ. There are 16 residues in the CDR3. CDR3 protein: CASSLGAGGVGNTIYF. The DNA of the CDR3 is TGTGCCAGCAGCCTCGGCGCGGGGGGAGTCGGAAACACCATATATTTT. Variable domain in full (rest from reference TRBV7-8 and TRBJ1-3): GAGVSQSPRYKVAKRGQDVALRCDPISGHVSLFWYQQALGQGPEFLTYFQNEAQLDKSGLPSDRFFAERPEGSVSTLKIQRTQQEDSAVYLCASSLGAGGVGNTIYFGEGSWLTVV.

This clone was seen more than once but under ten times. This chain joins TRBV6-5 and TRBJ1-1; maybe TRBD1 (5 bases). The CDR3 runs to 14 residues. From germline, CDR1 is MNHEY and CDR2 SVGAGI. V was shortened by 2 bases and J by 4 bases, with 11 bases between the two germline ends. CDR3 DNA sequence: TGTGCCAGCAGTTACGGGCAGGGTATCACTGAAGCTTTCTTT. It yields the protein CASSYGQGITEAFF.

The chain has TRBV6-6 and TRBJ2-7; weak D call: TRBD1 (6 bases). Germline V gene sequence: CDR1 MNHNY, CDR2 SVGAGI (reference sequence). V was trimmed by 5 bases and J by 5 bases, leaving 13 bases between them. This CDR3 comprises 13 residues. This CDR3 is CASSITGLNEQYF. CDR3 DNA sequence: TGTGCCAGCAGTATTACAGGGTTGAACGAGCAGTACTTC.

The genes are TRBV3-1 (or the pseudogene TRBV3-2) and TRBJ2-1; TRBD2 matches at 13 bases. The CDR3 sequence is 16 residues long. V lost 4 bases, J lost 8 bases, and 8 bases stayed unmatched. The germline gives CDR1 LGHDT, CDR2 YNNKEL (reference sequence). The CDR3 region is CASSLQTSGGVDEQFF. The DNA for the CDR3 is TGTGCCAGCAGCCTACAAACTAGCGGGGGGGTCGATGAGCAGTTCTTC.